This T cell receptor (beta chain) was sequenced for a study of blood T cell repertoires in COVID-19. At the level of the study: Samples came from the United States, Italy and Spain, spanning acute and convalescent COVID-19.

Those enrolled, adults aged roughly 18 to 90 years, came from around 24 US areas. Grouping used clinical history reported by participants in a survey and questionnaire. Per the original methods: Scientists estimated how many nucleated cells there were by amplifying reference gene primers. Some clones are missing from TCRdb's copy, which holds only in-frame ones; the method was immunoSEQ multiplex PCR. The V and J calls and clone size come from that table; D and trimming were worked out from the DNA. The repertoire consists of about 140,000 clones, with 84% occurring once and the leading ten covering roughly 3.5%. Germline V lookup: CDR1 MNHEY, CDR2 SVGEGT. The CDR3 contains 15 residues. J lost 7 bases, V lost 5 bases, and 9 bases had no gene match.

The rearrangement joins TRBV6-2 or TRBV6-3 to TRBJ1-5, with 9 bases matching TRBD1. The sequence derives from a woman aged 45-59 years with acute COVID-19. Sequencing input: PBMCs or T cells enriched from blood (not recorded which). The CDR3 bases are TGTGCCAGCAGTCTACAGGGGGCTGTCAGGCAGCCCCAGCATTTT. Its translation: CASSLQGAVRQPQHF.